These 25 T cell receptor beta chains share one sample of origin, sequenced in a study of T-cell reconstitution after alpha-beta-depleted transplantation in children (dated by TCRdb to between 2015 and 2016). The protocol used for the library was PCR. The reads were generated on an Illumina HiSeq 2500. To normalize quantification of the TCRbeta repertoire, the TCR libraries were built with molecular barcoding that relied on unique molecular identifiers. The public reads were reanalyzed by TCRdb: fastp trimming at Q25, MiXCR alignment, in-frame beta chains only. Each entry merges the rows of one CDR3 protein and shows their most common DNA and genes. This sample is represented by some 200,000 distinct CDR3 sequences; about 8.2% of them were singletons. In total, the top ten clones hold about 40% of the sample. Interpreted using the paper, the treatment or condition label stands for: allogeneic hematopoietic cell transplantation with graft depleted of TCRalphabeta T cells and CD19 B cells.

Here the sequenced sample was PBMCs, mostly from graft donor cells, taken 360 days after TCRalphabeta/CD19-depleted stem cell transplant. The receptors stem from a male patient aged 2 to 9 who had a stem cell transplant for acute myeloid leukemia, so the T cells may come from the graft donor.

This clonotype was seen only a few times. V and J are TRBV21-1 and TRBJ1-1. TRBV21-1 is a documented pseudogene. CDR3 length: 14 residues. The CDR3 loop reads CASSKVPLNTEAFF. The CDR3 region has the DNA TGTGCCAGCAGCAAAGTGCCCCTGAACACTGAAGCTTTCTTT.

This clonotype was counted between two and nine times. The chain carries TRBV12-3 or TRBV12-4 and TRBJ2-7; 8 positions agree with TRBD2. V lost 2 bases to trimming and J lost 5 bases; unmatched junction nucleotides: 8. The CDR3 covers 15 residues. CDR3 protein: CASSLLTGGRDEQYF. The CDR3 DNA reads TGTGCCAGCAGTTTACTGACGGGAGGGCGCGACGAGCAGTACTTC.

The V gene is TRBV21-1, the J gene TRBJ2-7; TRBD2, as called in the table, went unchecked against the DNA. TRBV21-1 is classified as a pseudogene. This CDR3 is 17 amino acids long. The CDR3: CASSKAPLLAGTYEQYF. The DNA of the CDR3 is TGTGCCAGCAGCAAAGCTCCGCTACTAGCGGGCACTTACGAGCAGTACTTC.

This clonotype has a count of ten or more. J is TRBJ2-1 and V is TRBV7-3, with a weak D call TRBD1 (5 bases). V gave up 7 bases and J gave up 8 bases, with 24 bases separating them. Germline CDR1 and CDR2: SGHTA and FQGTGA. This CDR3 is 16 amino acids long. This CDR3 reads CASTPSPGRPLHEQFF. CDR3 sequence (DNA): TGTGCCAGCACCCCATCCCCAGGGCGACCTCTCCATGAGCAGTTCTTC. Combining the CDR3 with reference TRBV7-3 and TRBJ2-1 gives the whole variable domain GAGVSQTPSNKVTEKGKYVELRCDPISGHTALYWYRQSLGQGPEFLIYFQGTGAADDSGLPNDRFFAVRPEGSVSTLKIQRTERGDSAVYLCASTPSPGRPLHEQFFGPGTRLTVL.

The chain has TRBV20-1 and TRBJ1-2; D ambiguous. This CDR3 has 14 amino acids. The V end lost 3 bases, the J end lost 0 bases, and 11 bases lay between the germline ends. CDR1 is DFQATT, CDR2 SNEGSKA, per germline (reference sequence). The CDR3 reads CSARMSATNYGYTF. CDR3 coding DNA: TGCAGTGCTAGGATGTCAGCCACTAACTATGGCTACACCTTC.

This clonotype was detected a few times. The rearrangement uses TRBV7-6 and TRBJ1-5; D is undetermined. V lost 1 base and J 2 bases, leaving 12 bases between the germline ends. The germline gives CDR1 SGHVS, CDR2 FNYEAQ. The length of the CDR3 is 16 residues. CDR3 protein: CASSLGVIGGNQPQHF. CDR3 nucleotide sequence: TGTGCCAGCAGCTTAGGGGTCATCGGCGGCAATCAGCCCCAGCATTTT.

This clonotype was seen at least ten times. This chain joins TRBV28 and TRBJ1-4; no clear D gene. This CDR3 has 14 residues. Deletions cut 5 bases from V and 6 bases from J, with 13 bases between. Germline CDR1 reads MDHEN; CDR2 reads SYDVKM. DNA for the CDR3: TGTGCCAGCAGTACCGTGGTGCTCGATGAAAAACTGTTTTTT. Translating it yields CASSTVVLDEKLFF.

This clonotype has at least ten counts. This chain connects TRBV12-3 or TRBV12-4 to TRBJ2-3; 10 nucleotides agree with TRBD2. The CDR3 length is 14 residues. V lost 5 bases to trimming and J lost 5 bases; unmatched junction nucleotides: 4. The CDR3 DNA reads as TGTGCCAGCAGTGCCCGGACTAGCGGAGATACGCAGTATTTT. Its protein product is CASSARTSGDTQYF.

The V call is TRBV5-1, the J call TRBJ2-2, with 9 bases matching TRBD2. The germline V gene encodes CDR1 SGHRS and CDR2 YFSETQ. V dropped 2 bases and J dropped 5; count of bases not matched to a gene: 4. The CDR3 runs to 15 residues. CDR3 sequence reads: CASSLMGLATGELFF. CDR3 nucleotides: TGCGCCAGCAGCTTAATGGGACTAGCTACCGGGGAGCTGTTTTTT.

This clonotype has just a few counts. J is TRBJ1-1 and V is TRBV29-1; a weak D match, TRBD1 (6 bases). The CDR3 totals 13 residues. Germline-derived CDR1 and CDR2 are SQVTM and ANQGSEA. V dropped 5 bases and J dropped 5 bases, with 15 bases sitting between them. The chain's CDR3 is CSVSEQGRTEAFF. CDR3 nucleotides: TGCAGCGTTTCTGAACAGGGTAGGACTGAAGCTTTCTTT.

This clonotype occurred many times. The chain combines TRBV5-1 with TRBJ2-7; D is uncertain. Germline-derived CDR1 and CDR2 are SGHRS and YFSETQ. This CDR3 region has 14 residues. As DNA, the CDR3 is TGCGCCAGCAGCCCCGGCCAAGAGAGTTACGTGCAGTACGTC. Translated, it gives CASSPGQESYVQYV.

V and J are TRBV4-3 and TRBJ2-3, with D tentatively TRBD2 (6 bases). Looked up from germline, CDR1 is LGHNA and CDR2 is YSLEER. The CDR3 is 15 amino acids. With 0 bases removed from V and 4 bases from J, the gap between germline ends came to 11 bases. CDR3 protein: CASSQDGSWPDTQYF. In DNA form, the CDR3 reads TGCGCCAGCAGCCAAGACGGGAGTTGGCCAGATACGCAGTATTTT.

This clonotype has more than one count but fewer than ten. The genes are TRBV6-5 and TRBJ2-3; D gene uncertain. The CDR3 loop spans 14 amino acids. The V and J ends lost 2 bases and 6 bases respectively, with 12 bases between them. Germline V gene lookup returns CDR1 MNHEY and CDR2 SVGAGI. This CDR3 is CASSYAELTDTQYF. In DNA, the CDR3 is TGTGCCAGCAGTTACGCAGAGCTTACGGATACGCAGTATTTT.

The genes are TRBV6-1 and TRBJ2-7; TRBD1 matches 10 bases. CDR3 length: 15 amino acids. The germline gives CDR1 MNHNS, CDR2 SASEGT. J was trimmed by 2 bases and V by 5 bases; bases with no gene match: 6. This CDR3 reads CASSTGQGGPYEQYF. The CDR3 bases are TGTGCCAGCAGTACCGGACAGGGGGGCCCCTACGAGCAGTACTTC.

Ten or more counts support this clonotype. The chain recombines TRBV7-9 with TRBJ1-1; no definite D call. The CDR3 sequence is 13 residues long. Germline V CDR1 and CDR2: SEHNR, FQNEAQ (reference sequence). V was pared by 5 bases and J by 1 base, with 8 bases between. CDR3 coding DNA: TGTGCCAGCAGCCCCCTTGGGAACACTGAAGCTTTCTTT. Its translation is CASSPLGNTEAFF.

This chain connects TRBV5-1 to TRBJ1-2; D is uncertain. In germline, CDR1 is SGHRS, CDR2 YFSETQ. This CDR3 region has 13 residues. The V end was cut by 1 base, the J end by 8 bases, with 12 bases between. The CDR3 sequence: CASSLKGERGYTF. In DNA, the CDR3 is TGCGCCAGCAGCTTGAAGGGAGAAAGGGGCTACACCTTC.

This clonotype was recorded a few times. The J gene is TRBJ1-5, the V gene TRBV10-3; TRBD1 agrees at 10 bases. Germline lookup yields CDR1 ENHRY and CDR2 SYGVKD. The J segment lost 6 bases and the V segment lost 8 bases, leaving 4 bases of the junction unmatched. This CDR3 contains 13 residues. CDR3: CAIGTGESQPQHF. The DNA for the CDR3 is TGTGCCATCGGGACAGGGGAGAGTCAGCCCCAGCATTTT.

This clonotype occurred many times. V usage is TRBV6-1 and J usage is TRBJ2-1, with D perhaps TRBD1 (5 bases). Trimming shortened V by 4 bases and J by 3 bases, and 19 bases separated the two germline ends. CDR1 MNHNS and CDR2 SASEGT come from the germline V gene. The CDR3 length is 17 residues. CDR3 sequence reads: CASSVRLGVIGYNEQFF. As DNA, the CDR3 is TGTGCCAGCAGTGTGCGTTTAGGGGTAATCGGCTACAATGAGCAGTTCTTC.

Ten or more counts support this clonotype. The chain combines TRBV20-1 with TRBJ2-3; 12 positions match TRBD2. V gave up 6 bases and J gave up 7 bases; unmatched junction bases: 11. Germline CDR1 is DFQATT and CDR2 is SNEGSKA (reference sequence). The CDR3 covers 15 residues. The CDR3 here is CSAGGLAGSWNTQYF. As DNA, the CDR3 is TGCAGTGCCGGTGGACTAGCGGGAAGCTGGAATACGCAGTATTTT.

This clonotype was recorded a few times. The chain is built from TRBV4-1 and TRBJ1-4; D is uncertain. The CDR3 consists of 16 residues. Germline lookup yields CDR1 MGHRA and CDR2 YSYEKL. The ends were cut back, 0 bases at V and 4 bases at J, with 12 bases in the middle. CDR3 protein: CASSQEEDLYNEKLFF. CDR3 in DNA: TGCGCCAGCAGCCAAGAGGAAGACCTTTATAATGAAAAACTGTTTTTT.

The chain recombines TRBV7-9 with TRBJ1-2, with D perhaps matching TRBD1 (5 bases). The V end was cut by 5 bases, the J end by 5 bases, with 15 bases between. This CDR3 has 14 amino acids. CDR1 and CDR2 (germline): SEHNR, FQNEAQ (reference sequence). The CDR3 region has the DNA TGTGCCAGCAGCCTGGGACGGCAGACGTATGGCTACACCTTC. It codes for CASSLGRQTYGYTF.

This clonotype was seen a few times. This chain joins TRBV19 and TRBJ1-1; TRBD1 agrees at 9 bases. There are 14 residues in the CDR3. Per the germline V gene, CDR1 is LNHDA and CDR2 is SQIVND (reference sequence). V dropped 11 bases and J dropped 1; count of bases not matched to a gene: 8. CDR3 DNA: TGTGCCGCAAAGGACAGGGGAGGGAACACTGAAGCTTTCTTT. As protein: CAAKDRGGNTEAFF.

This clonotype was found many times. The genes are TRBV10-3 and TRBJ2-1; TRBD2 agrees at 7 bases. The CDR3 is made up of 17 amino acids. CDR1 is ENHRY and CDR2 is SYGVKD in the germline V gene. J lost 6 bases, V lost 2 bases, and 13 bases had no gene match. The CDR3 sequence: CAISEDGGLIGLNEQFF. DNA of the CDR3: TGTGCCATCAGTGAGGACGGGGGGTTGATTGGGCTCAATGAGCAGTTCTTC.

This clonotype was seen many times. The chain has TRBV7-3 and TRBJ1-6; TRBD1 might be the D (6 bases). The CDR3 is made up of 13 amino acids. The V gene's germline CDR1 is SGHTA and CDR2 FQGTGA. V was cut by 5 bases and J by 9 bases, with 11 bases left in between. CDR3 loop: CASSTGNISPLHF. The CDR3 DNA reads as TGTGCCAGCAGCACAGGGAATATTTCACCCCTCCACTTT. The full variable domain, rest sourced from reference TRBV7-3 and TRBJ1-6, is GAGVSQTPSNKVTEKGKYVELRCDPISGHTALYWYRQSLGQGPEFLIYFQGTGAADDSGLPNDRFFAVRPEGSVSTLKIQRTERGDSAVYLCASSTGNISPLHFGNGTRLTVT.

This clonotype has only a few counts. The V gene is TRBV7-2, the J gene TRBJ2-3; maybe TRBD1 (5 bases). V lost 0 bases and J lost 9, with 10 bases in between. This CDR3 spans 13 amino acids. Germline assignment: CDR1 SGHTA and CDR2 FQGNSA. The CDR3 sequence: CASSLARRATQYF. In DNA, the CDR3 is TGTGCCAGCAGCTTAGCCCGCAGGGCCACGCAGTATTTT.